These T cell receptor beta chains were read from a single sample in a study of T cells after posttransplantation cyclophosphamide. Data came from immunoSEQ multiplex PCR; TCRdb stores just in-frame clones and leaves some out. This sample includes around 26,000 clones with no singletons; its ten biggest clones take up about 4.4%. Material: PBMCs. The receptors stem from a woman aged 45-65 years in good health, CMV-negative, and a related stem cell transplant donor. The CDR3 runs from the conserved cysteine through the conserved F or W. The D gene is left open where the match is weak. Some rows mark clone size as missing; the rest say once, few, many or name a class of expanded clone.

V gene	CDR3 length	D gene	clone size	J gene	CDR3 DNA	CDR3 protein
TRBV7-3	13	NA	many	TRBJ2-7	TGTGCCAGCAGCTTAACCACCACAGAAGAGCAGTACTTC	CASSLTTTEEQYF
TRBV18	15	TRBD1	many	TRBJ2-7	TGTGCCAGCTCACCAGGGACAGGGAAGACCTACGAGCAGTACTTC	CASSPGTGKTYEQYF
TRBV19	15	TRBD2	many	TRBJ2-5	TGTGCCATTATACTAGCGGGGCATAAACAAGAGACCCAGTACTTC	CAIILAGHKQETQYF
TRBV15	14	TRBD1	many	TRBJ1-2	TGTGCCACCAGCATACTAACAGGGGGTTATGGCTACACCTTC	CATSILTGGYGYTF
TRBV28	14	NA	many	TRBJ2-7	TGTGCCAGCAGTTTGGAAGCGGACTTATACGAGCAGTACTTC	CASSLEADLYEQYF
TRBV13	15	TRBD2	many	TRBJ2-7	TGTGCCAGCAGCTTAGTGGCGGGGGGGCCCTACGAGCAGTACTTC	CASSLVAGGPYEQYF
TRBV7-9	15	TRBD2	many	TRBJ2-5	TGTGCCAGCAGTTTATCCCTAGCGGGCCAAGAGACCCAGTACTTC	CASSLSLAGQETQYF
TRBV7-9	15	NA	many	TRBJ2-3	TGTGCCAGCAGCCCCCGAGGGTCTATGATCGATACGCAGTATTTT	CASSPRGSMIDTQYF
TRBV4-1	15	TRBD1	many	TRBJ1-5	TGCGCCAGCAGCCAGGGACAGGGGGGTAATCAGCCCCAGCATTTT	CASSQGQGGNQPQHF
TRBV19	15	TRBD2	many	TRBJ2-1	TGTGCCAGTAGTCTAGCGGGAGGGGTAGGGAATGAGCAGTTCTTC	CASSLAGGVGNEQFF
TRBV7-2	12	NA	many	TRBJ2-7	TGTGCCAGCAGCGTTCGTGCCTACGAGCAGTACTTC	CASSVRAYEQYF
TRBV30	12	TRBD2	many	TRBJ2-7	TGTGCCTGGAGTAGGGGAGGGGACGAGCAGTACTTC	CAWSRGGDEQYF
TRBV6-1	17	NA	many	TRBJ2-1	TGTGCCAGCAGTGAAGTGGCAGGGTCTGCGTCCTACAATGAGCAGTTCTTC	CASSEVAGSASYNEQFF
TRBV5-8	18	TRBD1	many	TRBJ2-6	TGTGCCAGCAGCTTGGAGGGGACAGGGCGTTTTGGGGCCAACGTCCTGACTTTC	CASSLEGTGRFGANVLTF
TRBV28	15	NA	many	TRBJ1-5	TGTGCCAGCAACATCCCCGGGACAACAATTCAGCCCCAGCATTTT	CASNIPGTTIQPQHF
TRBV14	15	NA	many	TRBJ1-6	TGTGCCAGCCGCCAGGGGAGCTCCTATAATTCACCCCTCCACTTT	CASRQGSSYNSPLHF
TRBV19	15	TRBD1	many	TRBJ2-6	TGTGCCAGCAGGGACAGCCCAGAAGGGGCCAACGTCCTGACTTTC	CASRDSPEGANVLTF
TRBV7-3	13	NA	many	TRBJ2-5	TGTGCCAGCAGCCTGAGCCCCACCGGGACCCAGTACTTC	CASSLSPTGTQYF
TRBV28	13	NA	many	TRBJ2-5	TGTGCCAGCATAAATAAGCCGCAAGAGACCCAGTACTTC	CASINKPQETQYF
TRBV27	17	NA	many	TRBJ2-6	TGTGCCAGCAGTTCGCCGACAGGCCTCTCTGGGGCCAACGTCCTGACTTTC	CASSSPTGLSGANVLTF
TRBV27	14	NA	many	TRBJ1-3	TGTGCCAGCAGTTTATCTCGGGGTGGAAGCACCATATATTTT	CASSLSRGGSTIYF
TRBV28	15	NA	many	TRBJ2-6	TGTGCCAGCAGTTTTCCACACTCTGGGGCCAACGTCCTGACTTTC	CASSFPHSGANVLTF
TRBV6-4	13	NA	many	TRBJ2-1	TGTGCCAGCAGTGACGGCAGCTACAATGAGCAGTTCTTC	CASSDGSYNEQFF
TRBV5-4	16	NA	many	TRBJ2-3	TGTGCCAGCAGCTCTTCTAGGACAGCTAGCACAGATACGCAGTATTTT	CASSSSRTASTDTQYF
TRBV11-2	14	TRBD1	many	TRBJ2-7	TGTGCCAGCAGCACGGGACAGCACACCTACGAGCAGTACTTC	CASSTGQHTYEQYF
TRBV10-3	11	NA	many	TRBJ1-1	TGTGCCTCTACAGGGAGGGCTGAAGCTTTCTTT	CASTGRAEAFF
TRBV6-4	14	NA	many	TRBJ2-6	TGTGCCAGCAGTGAGAGCTCTGGGGCCAACGTCCTGACTTTC	CASSESSGANVLTF
TRBV19	13	NA	many	TRBJ1-5	TGTGCCAGTAAACAGTATAGCAATCAGCCCCAGCATTTT	CASKQYSNQPQHF
TRBV7-2	14	NA	many	TRBJ2-3	TGTGCCAGCACTGGACAGCCTAGCACAGATACGCAGTATTTT	CASTGQPSTDTQYF
TRBV7-2	15	NA	many	TRBJ2-7	TGTGCCAGCAGAAAATTCCCTGGTCACACCTACGAGCAGTACTTC	CASRKFPGHTYEQYF
TRBV19	14	TRBD2	many	TRBJ2-3	TGTGCCAGTAGTACTCGGACTAGCGTACCACCGCAGTATTTT	CASSTRTSVPPQYF
TRBV6-1	17	NA	many	TRBJ2-3	TGTGCCAGCAGTGAGACCCGCGGGCTAGCGATGACAGATACGCAGTATTTT	CASSETRGLAMTDTQYF
TRBV10-1	14	NA	few	TRBJ1-6	TGCGCCAGCAGTGAGGGCCTCCTTAATTCACCCCTCCACTTT	CASSEGLLNSPLHF
TRBV5-1	14	TRBD2	many	TRBJ2-5	TGCGCCAGCCGGAAGGCTAGCGGACAAGAGACCCAGTACTTC	CASRKASGQETQYF
TRBV7-2	14	NA	many	TRBJ2-7	TGTGCCAGCAGCTTACAGGCAGGGGCCTACGAGCAGTACTTC	CASSLQAGAYEQYF
TRBV2	15	TRBD1	many	TRBJ2-1	TGTGCCAGCAGTCCCGACAGGGGACTTAGCAATGAGCAGTTCTTC	CASSPDRGLSNEQFF
TRBV27	17	TRBD1	many	TRBJ2-2	TGTGCCAGCAGTTTTTCCTCCGGGACAGGGGAGGGCGGGGAGCTGTTTTTT	CASSFSSGTGEGGELFF
TRBV6-6	16	NA	many	TRBJ1-1	TGTGCCAGCATATTGTTAGGGGGAAGGTCGGACACTGAAGCTTTCTTT	CASILLGGRSDTEAFF
TRBV7-6	18	TRBD2	many	TRBJ2-1	TGTGCCAGCAGCTTACGTCAGGGGTTAGCGGGGGGCCAGGGAGAGCAGTTCTTC	CASSLRQGLAGGQGEQFF
TRBV10-3	17	TRBD1	many	TRBJ1-3	TGTGCCATCAGTGCCCCGACAGGGGGCCCCTCTGGAAACACCATATATTTT	CAISAPTGGPSGNTIYF
TRBV19	16	NA	NA	TRBJ2-7	TGTGCCAGTAGTACCCGCGTGGGAGGGGGTTCCTACGAGCAGTACTTC	CASSTRVGGGSYEQYF
TRBV5-1	14	TRBD2	many	TRBJ2-1	TGCGCCAGCACCGTCGCGGGGGGGTACAATGAGCAGTTCTTC	CASTVAGGYNEQFF
TRBV6-1	16	TRBD2	many	TRBJ2-5	TGTGCCAGCAGTGGGGTCGCTAGCGGGGGACAAGAGACCCAGTACTTC	CASSGVASGGQETQYF
TRBV5-1	15	NA	many	TRBJ2-7	TGCGCCAGCAGCTTAGATTACGACCGGTCTAGGGAGCAGTACTTC	CASSLDYDRSREQYF
TRBV9	15	TRBD2	many	TRBJ2-1	TGTGCCAGCAGCGTAGACGTTGGGAGGGCGAATGAGCAGTTCTTC	CASSVDVGRANEQFF
TRBV7-3	18	TRBD1	many	TRBJ2-3	TGTGCCAGCAGCTTAAAGTCATCCCCCGGACAGGGTTTAGGTACGCAGTATTTT	CASSLKSSPGQGLGTQYF
TRBV18	15	TRBD1	many	TRBJ1-2	TGTGCCAGCTCATCTCAGGGACAGGGATATTCTGGCTACACCTTC	CASSSQGQGYSGYTF
TRBV7-9	16	TRBD1	many	TRBJ2-2	TGTGCCAGCAGCCCAGAGACAGGGGGTATGACCGGGGAGCTGTTTTTT	CASSPETGGMTGELFF
TRBV5-1	16	TRBD1	many	TRBJ1-2	TGCGCCAGCAGCCTGGGACAGTCTTTGATAAACTATGGCTACACCTTC	CASSLGQSLINYGYTF
TRBV27	17	TRBD1	NA	TRBJ2-7	TGTGCCAGCAGTTTGATCGGGACAGGGCCTCACTTCTACGAGCAGTACTTC	CASSLIGTGPHFYEQYF
TRBV7-9	14	TRBD1	many	TRBJ1-1	TGTGCCAGCAGCTTATTTGGACAGGTGTCTGAAGCTTTCTTT	CASSLFGQVSEAFF
TRBV19	17	NA	many	TRBJ1-6	TGTGCCAGTAGTATGGGGGCCACAGACTCCTATAATTCACCCCTCCACTTT	CASSMGATDSYNSPLHF
TRBV9	12	NA	many	TRBJ2-7	TGTGCCAGCAGTCGTGGGGCGGAAGAGCAGTACTTC	CASSRGAEEQYF
TRBV18	16	NA	many	TRBJ1-1	TGTGCCAGCTCACCACCCAGCAATTTTTGGGGCTTAGGGGCTTTCTTT	CASSPPSNFWGLGAFF
TRBV18	17	TRBD2	many	TRBJ2-7	TGTGCCAGCTCACCGCTTCGCTTCGAGCGGGGGGTCGTCGAGCAGTACTTC	CASSPLRFERGVVEQYF
TRBV11-2	19	TRBD1	NA	TRBJ2-5	TGTGCCAGCAGCTTAGATTCCTTAGGGGGGGACAGGGTAGGGATGTACGAGTACTTC	CASSLDSLGGDRVGMYEYF
TRBV19	12	NA	many	TRBJ1-2	TGTGTCAGTAGTGCACAGGATTCGGGCTACACCTTC	CVSSAQDSGYTF
TRBV9	14	TRBD1	many	TRBJ1-3	TGTGCCAGCAGCGGAACAGGGGGCGGAAACACCATATATTTT	CASSGTGGGNTIYF
TRBV6-6	12	NA	many	TRBJ1-1	TGTGCCACCGGGGTAACGAACACTGAAGCTTTCTTT	CATGVTNTEAFF